This TCR beta chain appears in the sequencing data of a study of cytotoxic CD8 clonotypes in ibrutinib-treated CLL. Background on the study: Response was recorded as partial in roughly 25 patients and complete in 2; at median roughly 62 months, around 14 remained remitted and some 12 had progressed.

Profiled with immunoSEQ multiplex PCR; TCRdb holds only in-frame clones, not every one. The repertoire holds roughly 250,000 clones, under 80% seen once, with 15% in the top ten. The germline V gene encodes CDR1 SGHTA and CDR2 FQGNSA. V was clipped by 2 bases and J by 6 bases, with 13 bases between them. The CDR3 totals 14 residues. The chain is built from TRBV7-2 and TRBJ2-5; D remains unclear. The sample was PBMCs, taken after 24 months of ibrutinib treatment. The receptor's source is a human donor with chronic lymphocytic leukemia. The CDR3, as DNA: TGTGCCAGCAGCTTACGGAGATCCGGGCAGACCCAGTACTTC. Encoded protein: CASSLRRSGQTQYF.